Here is one T cell receptor beta chain with its context. Its antigen is still unknown. V lost 3 bases to trimming and J lost 7 bases; unmatched junction nucleotides: 10. Looked up from germline, CDR1 is SGHDT and CDR2 is YYEEEE. This CDR3 is built from 15 residues. With 60 Vbeta and 13 Jbeta primers, the PCR was carried out. Profiling relied on immunoSEQ multiplex PCR, and the TCRdb table lists in-frame clones only, not all of them. The table shows 95,000 to 150,000 clones, with about four fifths occurring only once. The data originate from a study of cytomegalovirus exposure and HLA in healthy donors. General study results and limits: Common viral pathogens seemed to be connected with several of the most significant clusters, according to a later analysis.

The sample consisted of PBMCs. J is TRBJ2-1 and V is TRBV5-6; TRBD1 agrees at 7 bases. The receptor was isolated from a woman in her fifties or sixties in good health and CMV-seropositive. The CDR3 region is CASSYGRGWGNEQFF. The CDR3, as DNA: TGTGCCAGCAGCTACGGCAGGGGGTGGGGGAATGAGCAGTTCTTC.